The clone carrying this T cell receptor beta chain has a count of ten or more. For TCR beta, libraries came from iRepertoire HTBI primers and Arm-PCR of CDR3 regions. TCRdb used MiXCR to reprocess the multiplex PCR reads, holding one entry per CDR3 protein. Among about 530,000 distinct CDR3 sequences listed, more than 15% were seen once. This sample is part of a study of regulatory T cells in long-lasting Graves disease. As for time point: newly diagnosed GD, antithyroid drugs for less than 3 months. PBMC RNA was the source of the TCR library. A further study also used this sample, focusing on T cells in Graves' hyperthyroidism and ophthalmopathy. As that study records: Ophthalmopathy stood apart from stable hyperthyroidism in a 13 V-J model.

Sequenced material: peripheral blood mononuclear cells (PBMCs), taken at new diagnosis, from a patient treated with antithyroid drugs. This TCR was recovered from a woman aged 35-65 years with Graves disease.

CDR3 region: CAWRGEGSREQYF. As DNA, the CDR3 is TGTGCCTGGAGAGGGGAGGGTTCGCGGGAGCAGTACTTC. The rearrangement links TRBV30 to TRBJ2-7; 7 nucleotides align to TRBD2. The V gene end was trimmed by 3 bases and the J gene end by 7 bases; junction bases not matched to a gene: 9. This CDR3 is built from 13 residues. Germline CDR1 GTSNPN, CDR2 SVGIG (reference sequence). Full variable domain (rest looked up from reference TRBV30 and TRBJ2-7): SQTIHQWPATLVQPVGSPLSLECTVEGTSNPNLYWYRQAAGRGLQLLFYSVGIGQISSEVPQNLSASRPQDRQFILSSKKLLLSDSGFYLCAWRGEGSREQYFGPGTRLTVT.